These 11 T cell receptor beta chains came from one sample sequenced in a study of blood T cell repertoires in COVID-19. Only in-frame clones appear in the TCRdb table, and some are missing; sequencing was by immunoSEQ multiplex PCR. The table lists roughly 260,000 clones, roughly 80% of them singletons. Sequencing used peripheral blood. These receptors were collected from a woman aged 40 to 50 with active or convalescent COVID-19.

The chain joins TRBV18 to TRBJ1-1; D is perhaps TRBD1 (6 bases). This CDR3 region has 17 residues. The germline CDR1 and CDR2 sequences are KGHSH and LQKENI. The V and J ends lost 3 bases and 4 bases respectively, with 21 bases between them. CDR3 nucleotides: TGTGCCAGCTCACCCTCCCAAACCCGACAGGCCGGCACTGAAGCTTTCTTT. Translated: CASSPSQTRQAGTEAFF.

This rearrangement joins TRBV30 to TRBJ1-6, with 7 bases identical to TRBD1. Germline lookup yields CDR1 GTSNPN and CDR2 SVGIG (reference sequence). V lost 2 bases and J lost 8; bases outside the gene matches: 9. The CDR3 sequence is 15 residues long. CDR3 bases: TGTGCCTGGAGTACAGGGGCTTTGCTCTATTCACCCCTCCACTTT. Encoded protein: CAWSTGALLYSPLHF.

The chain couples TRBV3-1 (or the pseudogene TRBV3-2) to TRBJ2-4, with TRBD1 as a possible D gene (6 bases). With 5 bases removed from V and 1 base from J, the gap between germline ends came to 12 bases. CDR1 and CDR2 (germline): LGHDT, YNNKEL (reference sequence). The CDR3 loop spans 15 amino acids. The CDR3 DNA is TGTGCCAGCAGCAAGGGGGTATGGGCCAAAAACATTCAGTACTTC. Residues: CASSKGVWAKNIQYF.

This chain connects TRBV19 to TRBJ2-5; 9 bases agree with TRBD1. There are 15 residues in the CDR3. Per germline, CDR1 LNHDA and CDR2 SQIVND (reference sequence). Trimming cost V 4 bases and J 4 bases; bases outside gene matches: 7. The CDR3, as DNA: TGTGCCAGTAGTAGCCACAGGGGGCGCGGAGAGACCCAGTACTTC. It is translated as CASSSHRGRGETQYF.

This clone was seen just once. For the CDR3, the DNA is TGCGCCAGCAGCTGGGGACAGGGGGCCGATGGCTACACCTTC. Protein product: CASSWGQGADGYTF. The chain couples TRBV5-1 to TRBJ1-2; TRBD1 agrees at 12 bases. The germline CDR1 and CDR2 sequences are SGHRS and YFSETQ. V was pared by 3 bases and J by 6 bases, with 3 bases of the junction left unmatched. CDR3 length: 14 amino acids.

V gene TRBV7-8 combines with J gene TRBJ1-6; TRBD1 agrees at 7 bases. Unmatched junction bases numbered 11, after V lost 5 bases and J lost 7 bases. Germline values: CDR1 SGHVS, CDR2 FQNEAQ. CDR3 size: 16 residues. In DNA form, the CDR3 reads TGTGCCAGCAGCCCCCGACAGGGCAGCTCGAATTCACCCCTCCACTTT. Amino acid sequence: CASSPRQGSSNSPLHF.

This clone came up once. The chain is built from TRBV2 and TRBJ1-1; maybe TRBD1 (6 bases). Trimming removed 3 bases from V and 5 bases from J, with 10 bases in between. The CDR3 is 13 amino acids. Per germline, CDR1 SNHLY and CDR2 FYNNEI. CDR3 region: CASSERGQTEAFF. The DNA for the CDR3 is TGTGCCAGCAGTGAGCGGGGGCAGACTGAAGCTTTCTTT.

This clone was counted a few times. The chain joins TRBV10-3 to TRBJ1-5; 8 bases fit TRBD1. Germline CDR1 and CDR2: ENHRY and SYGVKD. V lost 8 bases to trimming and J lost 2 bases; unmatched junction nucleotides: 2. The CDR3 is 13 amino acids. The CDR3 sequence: CAIGQGGNQPQHF. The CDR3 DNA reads TGTGCCATCGGACAGGGAGGCAATCAGCCCCAGCATTTT.

The DNA for the CDR3 is TGTGCCAGCAGCCTTTCGGGACAGCCAAACACCGGGGAGCTGTTTTTT. Its protein is CASSLSGQPNTGELFF. The chain recombines TRBV3-1 (or the pseudogene TRBV3-2) with TRBJ2-2; TRBD1 matches at 7 bases. Germline-derived CDR1 and CDR2 are LGHDT and YNNKEL (reference sequence). V gave up 4 bases and J gave up 2 bases; unmatched junction bases: 7. This CDR3 spans 16 amino acids.

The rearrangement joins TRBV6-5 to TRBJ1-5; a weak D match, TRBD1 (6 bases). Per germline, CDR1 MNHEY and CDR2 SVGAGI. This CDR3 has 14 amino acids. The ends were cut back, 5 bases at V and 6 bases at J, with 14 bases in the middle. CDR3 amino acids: CASSRGQSSQPQHF. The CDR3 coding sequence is TGTGCCAGCAGTAGAGGACAGAGTAGTCAGCCCCAGCATTTT.

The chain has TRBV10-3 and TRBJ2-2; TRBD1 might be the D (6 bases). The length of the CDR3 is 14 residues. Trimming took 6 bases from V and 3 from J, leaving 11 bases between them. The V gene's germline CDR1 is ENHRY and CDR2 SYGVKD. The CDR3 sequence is CAIRTGRDTGELFF. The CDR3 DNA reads TGTGCCATCAGAACAGGGCGTGACACCGGGGAGCTGTTTTTT.